The source of this T cell receptor (beta chain) is a study of T cell responses to AZD1222 COVID-19 vaccine. Overall study findings and caveats: Donors were largely white British and mainly female; clonal diversity was possibly underestimated. Repertoire collection took place solely once the T cell response had peaked. At 160-218 and 743-854, vaccine-associated CD4 TCRs were dominant, and they spanned spike.

Assay used: immunoSEQ multiplex PCR; TCRdb lists only in-frame clones, some missing. The repertoire includes around 100,000 clones, 85% of them detected once, and 4.5% to 5% sits in the top ten. Germline lookup yields CDR1 SGHAT and CDR2 FQNNGV. V was shortened by 4 bases and J by 5 bases, with 15 bases between the two germline ends. The CDR3 runs to 14 residues. With regard to this clone: Its matching antigen is unknown.

The receptor comes from an adult who received the AZD1222 COVID-19 vaccine. The sequencing used peripheral blood, collected 28 days after the second AZD1222 dose. V usage is TRBV11-2 and J usage is TRBJ2-7, with TRBD2 as a possible D gene (5 bases). In nucleotides, the CDR3 is TGTGCCAGCAGCTGGGGATCAACTAGGGACGAGCAGTACTTC. It yields the protein CASSWGSTRDEQYF. The full variable domain, with the rest looked up from reference TRBV11-2 and TRBJ2-7, is EAGVAQSPRYKIIEKRQSVAFWCNPISGHATLYWYQQILGQGPKLLIQFQNNGVVDDSQLPKDRFSAERLKGVDSTLKIQPAKLEDSAVYLCASSWGSTRDEQYFGPGTRLTVT.